Following are 17 T cell receptor beta chains from one sample sequenced in a study of T cells after yellow fever vaccination. MiXCR, applied by TCRdb to the 5' RACE reads, yields one record per CDR3 protein. Among around 30,000 distinct CDR3 sequences listed, roughly 5.9% were seen once. The sample was PBMCs, either bulk or a sorted T-cell subset (CD4+, CD8+, memory, or dextramer-sorted; not recorded which), taken on the day of the yellow fever booster vaccination. The receptors come from a man aged 25 to 40 who received the YFV17D yellow fever vaccine.

This clonotype was found many times. V is TRBV4-2 and J is TRBJ2-3; 8 bases line up with TRBD1. The CDR3 covers 18 residues. CDR1 and CDR2 (germline): LGHNA, YNFKEQ. Germline trimming cut 4 bases from V and 2 bases from J; bases unmatched to any gene: 14. The CDR3 nucleotides read TGTGCCAGCAGCCCGAGGACAGGGACCATGGGCTCCACAGATACGCAGTATTTT. Translation: CASSPRTGTMGSTDTQYF.

This clonotype was observed a handful of times. The chain carries TRBV19 and TRBJ1-1, with 9 bases identical to TRBD1. CDR3 length equals 15 residues. The V and J ends lost 9 bases and 3 bases, in that order; junction bases with no gene match: 11. Germline V gene data show CDR1 as LNHDA and CDR2 as SQIVND (reference sequence). In nucleotides, the CDR3 is TGTGCCAGCCCACAACACAGGGGGCGGGACACTGAAGCTTTCTTT. The encoded protein is CASPQHRGRDTEAFF.

This clonotype has more than one count but fewer than ten. The V and J genes are TRBV10-3 and TRBJ2-5; possibly TRBD2 for D (5 bases). Trimming cost V 4 bases and J 1 base, with 16 bases left between them. The CDR3 is 16 amino acids. In germline, CDR1 is ENHRY, CDR2 SYGVKD. CDR3 in amino acids: CAISGSTGGRQETQYF. The CDR3 DNA is TGTGCCATCAGTGGGTCGACCGGAGGACGCCAAGAGACCCAGTACTTC.

This clonotype was counted a few times. J is TRBJ2-1 and V is TRBV7-2; 7 bases are shared with TRBD2. The junction had 8 bases not matched to a gene; V was cut back by 5 bases and J by 4 bases. The CDR3 consists of 15 residues. CDR1 is SGHTA and CDR2 is FQGNSA in the germline V gene. The CDR3 DNA is TGTGCCAGCAGCGACACTAGCGCCAGTTACAATGAGCAGTTCTTC. Amino acid sequence: CASSDTSASYNEQFF.

This clonotype was recorded many times. J is TRBJ2-2 and V is TRBV6-5; tentatively, D is TRBD2 (7 bases). The CDR3 covers 16 residues. Germline CDR1 MNHEY, CDR2 SVGAGI. Trimming cost V 5 bases and J 6 bases, with 19 bases left between them. The DNA of the CDR3 is TGTGCCAGCAGTATTGGGGGGGGGCGAAGGTCCGGGGAGCTGTTTTTT. This codes for CASSIGGGRRSGELFF.

This clonotype was found many times. The chain joins TRBV20-1 to TRBJ2-7, with TRBD2 matching over 14 bases. Trimming at V came to 6 bases and at J to 8 bases, leaving 12 bases not matched to a gene. Germline loops: CDR1 DFQATT, CDR2 SNEGSKA (reference sequence). CDR3 length: 15 residues. The DNA for the CDR3 is TGCAGTGCCACCCCGGGACTAGCGGGAGTTCTGCAGCAGTACTTC. Amino acid sequence: CSATPGLAGVLQQYF.

Comment on this clonotype: An end of the junction differs from the germline gene, which may be a read error. The chain combines TRBV20-1 with TRBJ2-7; D could derive from TRBD1 or TRBD2 (7 bases each). CDR1 is DFQATT and CDR2 is SNEGSKA in the germline V gene (reference sequence). The length of the CDR3 is 15 residues. Written as DNA, the CDR3 is TGCTGTGCTAGGAGGGGGCTAGCGGAGTCCTACGAGCAGTACTTC. Residues: CCARRGLAESYEQYF.

This clonotype has at least ten counts. This chain joins TRBV20-1 and TRBJ2-3, with a tentative D call TRBD2 (5 bases). Germline assignment: CDR1 DFQATT and CDR2 SNEGSKA (reference sequence). Trimming left V 6 bases short and J 3 bases short, with 13 bases between. This CDR3 region has 13 residues. In nucleotides, the CDR3 is TGCAGTGCAACCGAACGGGAAACAGATACGCAGTATTTT. This gives the protein CSATERETDTQYF.

This clonotype was seen ten or more times. This chain links TRBV4-3 with TRBJ2-3, with 7 positions matching TRBD2. Per the germline V gene, CDR1 is LGHNA and CDR2 is YSLEER. V lost 0 bases, J lost 5 bases, and 17 bases stayed unmatched. This CDR3 spans 19 amino acids. For the CDR3, the DNA is TGCGCCAGCAGCCAAGATCCCTTCGGGCGGGAGATGGGCGGAGATACGCAGTATTTT. Translating gives CASSQDPFGREMGGDTQYF.

Within the sample, this clonotype is medium-sized. The chain employs TRBV7-9 and TRBJ1-2; 8 bases map to TRBD1. Germline V gives CDR1 SEHNR, CDR2 FQNEAQ (reference sequence). The CDR3 has 14 residues. V lost 5 bases to trimming and J lost 6 bases; unmatched junction nucleotides: 8. The CDR3 DNA follows: TGTGCCAGCAGCCTCGGACAGGGACAAAATGGCTACACCTTC. This gives the protein CASSLGQGQNGYTF.

The chain has TRBV30 and TRBJ1-1, with a possible D match to TRBD1 (5 bases). The CDR3 totals 15 residues. CDR1 is GTSNPN and CDR2 is SVGIG in the germline V gene (reference sequence). The V end lost 2 bases, the J end lost 4 bases, and 17 bases lay between the germline ends. CDR3 nucleotide sequence: TGTGCCTGGAGTTTGTGGTCGAGGGGCATCACTGAAGCTTTCTTT. This sequence encodes CAWSLWSRGITEAFF.

In its sample, this clonotype was seen many times. The V and J genes are TRBV18 and TRBJ2-4; D is unclear. Germline-derived CDR1 and CDR2 are KGHSH and LQKENI. The CDR3 is 13 residues long. Trimming removed 6 bases at V and 6 bases at J, with 12 bases between. The CDR3 here is CASSPDGLNIQYF. The DNA of the CDR3 is TGTGCCAGCTCGCCGGACGGTTTAAACATTCAGTACTTC.

This clonotype was detected many times. The chain couples TRBV6-2 or TRBV6-3 to TRBJ2-2; 10 bases agree with TRBD2. V was pared by 6 bases and J by 5 bases, with 9 bases of the junction left unmatched. The CDR3 loop spans 16 amino acids. Germline CDR1 MNHEY, CDR2 SVGEGT. CDR3 loop: CASSPASGSWTGELFF. The CDR3 DNA is TGTGCCAGCAGCCCCGCTAGCGGGAGCTGGACCGGGGAGCTGTTTTTT.

This clonotype has at least ten counts. This chain links TRBV4-2 with TRBJ2-2, with D possibly TRBD2 on 7 matching bases. The CDR3 is 15 amino acids. Trimming stripped 7 bases from V and 6 bases from J, with 18 bases between. Germline V lookup: CDR1 LGHNA, CDR2 YNFKEQ. This CDR3 reads CASMEGGREAGELFF. The DNA for the CDR3 is TGTGCCAGCATGGAGGGGGGGAGGGAGGCCGGGGAGCTGTTTTTT.

The sample holds a few counts of this clonotype. This chain links TRBV4-1 with TRBJ2-1; D is uncertain. The length of the CDR3 is 14 residues. The germline V and J ends were trimmed by 0 bases and 12 bases, with 15 bases remaining between them. From germline, CDR1 is MGHRA and CDR2 YSYEKL. Here the CDR3 reads CASSQDLDLSGQFF. The CDR3 bases are TGCGCCAGCAGCCAAGATCTCGATTTATCGGGGCAGTTCTTC.

This clonotype was detected many times. This chain links TRBV5-1 with TRBJ2-2, with 8 nucleotides matching TRBD1. The germline gives CDR1 SGHRS, CDR2 YFSETQ. The junction had 2 bases not matched to a gene; V was cut back by 4 bases and J by 6 bases. This CDR3 has 13 residues. The CDR3 loop is CASSAQGAGELFF. DNA of the CDR3: TGCGCCAGCAGCGCACAGGGGGCCGGGGAGCTGTTTTTT. The entire variable domain, with the rest obtained from reference TRBV5-1 and TRBJ2-2, is as follows: KAGVTQTPRYLIKTRGQQVTLSCSPISGHRSVSWYQQTPGQGLQFLFEYFSETQRNKGNFPGRFSGRQFSNSRSEMNVSTLELGDSALYLCASSAQGAGELFFGEGSRLTVL.

The V call is TRBV20-1, the J call TRBJ1-1; TRBD1 is a possible D gene (5 bases). From germline, CDR1 is DFQATT and CDR2 SNEGSKA (reference sequence). The CDR3 is made up of 14 amino acids. The CDR3 spells CTVPTIGQGLEAFF. Written as DNA, the CDR3 is TGCACTGTGCCTACTATAGGGCAGGGTCTTGAAGCTTTCTTT.